Listed below are T cell receptor beta chains from one sample, sequenced in a study of metastatic and nonmetastatic thyroid tumors. TCRdb re-clonotyped the PCR reads through MiXCR. Of approximately 35,000 clones listed, 11% are singletons. Sequenced: blood. These receptors were taken from a female donor with papillary thyroid cancer or a benign thyroid nodule (not recorded which). Some clones in this sample may be carry-over from other donors' samples. CDR3s include the opening cysteine and the closing phenylalanine or tryptophan. The D gene is left open where the match is weak. Clone sizes are given selectively: once, few, many, or a class where the clone is expanded.

abundance,j_gene,d_gene,v_gene,CDR3aa,CDR3nt
many,TRBJ2-3,TRBD2,TRBV6-1,CASRGGASTDTQYF,TGTGCCAGCCGGGGGGGGGCTAGCACAGATACGCAGTATTTT
many,TRBJ1-6,-,TRBV13,CASSPPGSNSPLHF,TGTGCCAGCAGCCCTCCGGGGTCCAATTCACCCCTCCACTTT
many,TRBJ1-5,TRBD1,TRBV12-3/TRBV12-4,CASSSDRDSNQPQHF,TGTGCCAGCAGTAGCGACAGGGATAGCAATCAACCCCAGCATTTT
few,TRBJ2-1,TRBD1,TRBV11-2,CASSQLSSGTGYNEQFF,TGTGCCAGCAGCCAATTATCCTCCGGGACAGGGTACAATGAGCAGTTCTTC
many,TRBJ1-2,-,TRBV6-2/TRBV6-3,CASSKDGANYGYTF,TGTGCCAGCAGTAAGGATGGAGCTAACTATGGCTACACCTTC
few,TRBJ1-2,TRBD1,TRBV6-1,CASSQTWDRGQGYTF,TGTGCCAGCAGTCAAACATGGGACAGGGGGCAAGGCTACACCTTC
-,TRBJ2-3,TRBD1,TRBV11-1,CASSLWTGVDTQYF,TGTGCCAGCAGCTTATGGACAGGGGTAGATACGCAGTATTTT
-,TRBJ2-1,TRBD2,TRBV29-1,CSVRGGGGDEQFF,TGCAGCGTGAGGGGCGGGGGGGGGGATGAGCAGTTCTTC
many,TRBJ2-1,TRBD1,TRBV7-9,CASSFTGQGFTVQFF,TGTGCCAGCAGCTTTACGGGACAGGGGTTCACGGTGCAGTTCTTC
-,TRBJ2-2,TRBD2,TRBV5-1,CASSLGASGNTGELSF,TGCGCCAGCAGTTTGGGTGCTAGCGGGAACACCGGGGAGCTGTCTTTT
many,TRBJ2-7,TRBD2,TRBV6-1,CASSVTSGIFYEQYF,TGTGCCAGCAGTGTGACTAGCGGGATTTTCTACGAGCAGTACTTC
many,TRBJ2-2,-,TRBV9,CASSVGGHNTGELFF,TGTGCCAGCAGCGTAGGGGGGCATAACACCGGGGAGCTGTTTTTT
many,TRBJ2-1,TRBD2,TRBV6-1,CASSPPHSGSPNEQFF,TGTGCCAGCAGTCCCCCCCACAGCGGGAGTCCCAATGAGCAGTTCTTC
many,TRBJ1-5,-,TRBV3-1,CASSQDATGQQPQHF,TGTGCCAGCAGCCAAGATGCCACAGGGCAACAGCCCCAGCATTTT
many,TRBJ2-2,-,TRBV2,CASSEAIGGTGELFF,TGTGCCAGCAGTGAAGCTATTGGGGGAACCGGGGAGCTGTTTTTT
-,TRBJ1-4,TRBD1,TRBV20-1,CSANPPTGGEEKLFF,TGCAGTGCTAACCCCCCGACAGGGGGAGAGGAAAAACTGTTTTTT
many,TRBJ2-3,-,TRBV27,CASSLSLAVSTDTQYF,TGTGCCAGCAGTTTATCACTAGCAGTAAGCACAGATACGCAGTATTTT
many,TRBJ2-7,TRBD2,TRBV10-2,CASSGRLAGGPYYEQYF,TGCGCCAGCAGTGGGAGACTAGCGGGAGGGCCGTATTACGAGCAGTACTTC
few,TRBJ1-1,-,TRBV19,CASSTRVGVNTEAFF,TGTGCCAGTAGTACCAGGGTTGGGGTGAACACTGAAGCTTTCTTT
many,TRBJ1-5,-,TRBV19,CASSIPGTQNQPQHF,TGTGCCAGTAGTATCCCCGGGACACAGAATCAGCCCCAGCATTTT
many,TRBJ2-2,-,TRBV4-3,CASSQDALRSPGELFF,TGCGCCAGCAGCCAAGATGCGCTTAGGAGCCCCGGGGAGCTGTTTTTT
many,TRBJ2-7,-,TRBV5-1,CASSLEQGYEQYF,TGCGCCAGCAGCTTGGAACAGGGCTACGAGCAGTACTTC
many,TRBJ2-3,TRBD2,TRBV4-3,CASSQTVSGGTQYF,TGCGCCAGCAGCCAAACTGTTTCGGGGGGTACGCAGTATTTT
-,TRBJ1-2,-,TRBV2,CASSYTTARTNSNYGYTF,TGTGCCAGCAGCTATACGACAGCCAGGACTAATTCTAACTATGGCTACACCTTC
-,TRBJ2-3,TRBD2,TRBV7-6,CASSLYTSVGPMGADTQYF,TGTGCCAGCAGCTTATATACTAGCGTGGGGCCCATGGGTGCAGATACGCAGTATTTT
-,TRBJ2-7,-,TRBV7-7,CASSLVFGPSNEQYF,TGTGCTAGCAGTTTAGTGTTTGGCCCTTCTAACGAGCAGTACTTC
many,TRBJ1-3,TRBD1,TRBV7-2,CASRPPGQGFNTIYF,TGTGCCAGCAGACCACCGGGACAGGGGTTCAACACCATATATTTT
many,TRBJ2-7,-,TRBV6-1,CASRSGTEYEQYF,TGTGCCAGCAGATCCGGGACGGAGTACGAGCAGTACTTC
many,TRBJ2-1,-,TRBV6-1,CASSATGTWEYNEQFF,TGTGCCAGCAGCGCTACCGGGACATGGGAATACAATGAGCAGTTCTTC
many,TRBJ1-4,TRBD1,TRBV7-9,CASSQGQGPNEKLFF,TGTGCCAGCAGCCAAGGACAGGGGCCTAATGAAAAACTGTTTTTT
medium-sized,TRBJ2-7,TRBD2,TRBV6-2/TRBV6-3,CASSRPAGGTYF,TGTGCCAGCAGCCGCCCCGCCGGGGGGACGTACTTC
many,TRBJ2-7,-,TRBV4-3,CASSQGRHYEQYF,TGCGCCAGCAGCCAAGGCCGGCACTACGAGCAGTACTTC
many,TRBJ1-2,-,TRBV20-1,CSARKGEEGYTF,TGCAGTGCTAGAAAGGGGGAAGAGGGCTACACCTTC
many,TRBJ2-7,-,TRBV4-2,CASSQPTDTYEQYF,TGTGCCAGCAGCCAACCGACAGATACCTACGAGCAGTACTTC
many,TRBJ1-1,-,TRBV6-5,CASNYRQVTFF,TGTGCCAGCAATTATCGACAGGTAACTTTCTTT
many,TRBJ2-7,TRBD1,TRBV7-6,CASSSRESGTGGYEQYF,TGTGCCAGCAGCTCCAGGGAATCCGGGACAGGGGGCTACGAGCAGTACTTC
many,TRBJ2-4,-,TRBV30,CAWSKGDKNIQYF,TGTGCCTGGAGTAAGGGGGACAAAAACATTCAGTACTTC
many,TRBJ1-4,TRBD1,TRBV19,CASSRSRGGPNEKLFF,TGTGCCAGTAGTAGATCGCGAGGGGGCCCTAATGAAAAACTGTTTTTT
many,TRBJ1-2,TRBD1,TRBV12-3/TRBV12-4,CASSRGGRQGGPSYGYTF,TGTGCCAGCAGCCGGGGCGGGAGACAGGGTGGCCCCTCTTACGGCTACACCTTC
many,TRBJ2-5,-,TRBV20-1,CSAQLERETQYF,TGCAGTGCGCAACTAGAGCGAGAGACCCAGTACTTC
many,TRBJ2-1,-,TRBV4-1,CASSQGLGSNEQFF,TGCGCCAGCAGCCAAGGCTTAGGGTCCAATGAGCAGTTCTTC
few,TRBJ1-6,-,TRBV12-3/TRBV12-4,CASSFGGRSNSPLHF,TGTGCCAGCAGTTTTGGAGGCAGAAGTAATTCACCCCTCCACTTT
few,TRBJ2-3,TRBD2,TRBV6-7,CASSPCPSGGDTQYF,TGTGCCAGCAGTCCCTGCCCTAGCGGAGGAGATACGCAGTATTTT
many,TRBJ1-1,-,TRBV4-3,CASSQEGGGAFF,TGCGCCAGCAGCCAAGAAGGGGGAGGAGCTTTCTTT
many,TRBJ1-4,-,TRBV7-9,CASSLGGGIVANEKLFF,TGTGCCAGCAGCTTAGGGGGGGGGATCGTGGCTAATGAAAAACTGTTTTTT
medium-sized,TRBJ1-6,-,TRBV12-3/TRBV12-4,CASSPKDSWNSPLHF,TGTGCCAGCAGTCCCAAGGACAGTTGGAATTCACCCCTCCACTTT
-,TRBJ1-6,TRBD1,TRBV6-1,CASSAGQGYSPLHF,TGTGCCAGCAGTGCTGGACAGGGCTATTCACCCCTCCACTTT
many,TRBJ1-1,TRBD1,TRBV20-1,CSALLRGQGDTEAFF,TGCAGTGCTCTCCTCCGGGGACAGGGGGACACTGAAGCTTTCTTT
medium-sized,TRBJ2-7,-,TRBV6-6,CASSYTNGGGEQYF,TGTGCCAGCAGTTACACAAACGGAGGGGGCGAGCAGTACTTC
many,TRBJ2-1,-,TRBV12-3/TRBV12-4,CASKTYNEQFF,TGTGCCAGCAAGACCTACAATGAGCAGTTCTTC